This T cell receptor (beta chain) derives from a study of human T cells and chemical hapten exposure. Study as a whole: Among samples, TCR yields varied mainly because of small differences in pooled library volume.

TCRdb re-called the RACE reads through MiXCR, storing one row per CDR3 protein. The sample carries approximately 350,000 distinct CDR3 sequences, around 6.9% recorded once. This clonotype was seen many times. Time point denoted: patch test 1, 2 weeks after DPC sensitization. Sample treatment: therapeutic diphenylcyclopropenone sensitization with weekly scalp DPC. Per germline, CDR1 SQVTM and CDR2 ANQGSEA. This CDR3 has 14 residues. With 5 bases clipped from V and 4 bases from J, the junction kept 7 bases outside the gene matches. This sequence originates from a woman between 18 and 29 years old with alopecia areata. Some clones in this sample may be carry-over from other donors' samples. The chain carries TRBV29-1 and TRBJ2-5, with 10 bases fitting TRBD1. The sequences come from whole blood, collected in connection with sensitization to the hapten diphenylcyclopropenone (DPC). The CDR3 DNA reads as TGCAGCGTTACCCCGGGACAGGGGACAGAGACCCAGTACTTC. Amino acids: CSVTPGQGTETQYF.